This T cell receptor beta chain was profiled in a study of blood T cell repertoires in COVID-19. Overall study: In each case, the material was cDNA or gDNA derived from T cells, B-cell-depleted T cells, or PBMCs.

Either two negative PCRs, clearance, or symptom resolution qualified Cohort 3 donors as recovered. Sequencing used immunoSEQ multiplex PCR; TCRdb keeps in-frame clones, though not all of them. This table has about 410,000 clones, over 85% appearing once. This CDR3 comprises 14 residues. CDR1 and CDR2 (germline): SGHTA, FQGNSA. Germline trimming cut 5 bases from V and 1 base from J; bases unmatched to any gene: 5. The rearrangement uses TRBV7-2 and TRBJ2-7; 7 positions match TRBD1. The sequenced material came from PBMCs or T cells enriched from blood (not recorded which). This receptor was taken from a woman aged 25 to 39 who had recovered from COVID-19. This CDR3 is CASSLEGQSYEQYF. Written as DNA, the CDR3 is TGTGCCAGCAGCCTAGAGGGACAGTCCTACGAGCAGTACTTC.